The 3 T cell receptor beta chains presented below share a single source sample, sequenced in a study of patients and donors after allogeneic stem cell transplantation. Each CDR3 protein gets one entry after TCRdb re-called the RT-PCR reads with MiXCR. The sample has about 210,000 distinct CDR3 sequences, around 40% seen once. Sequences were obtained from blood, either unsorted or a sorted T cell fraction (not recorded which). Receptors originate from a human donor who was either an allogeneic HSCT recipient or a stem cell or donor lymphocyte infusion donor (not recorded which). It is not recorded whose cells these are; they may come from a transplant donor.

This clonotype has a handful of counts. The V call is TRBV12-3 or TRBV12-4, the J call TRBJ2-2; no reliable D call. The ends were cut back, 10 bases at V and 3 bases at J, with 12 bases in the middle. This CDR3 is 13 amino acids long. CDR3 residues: CATVEVDTGELFF. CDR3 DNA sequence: TGTGCCACCGTCGAAGTAGACACCGGGGAGCTGTTTTTT.

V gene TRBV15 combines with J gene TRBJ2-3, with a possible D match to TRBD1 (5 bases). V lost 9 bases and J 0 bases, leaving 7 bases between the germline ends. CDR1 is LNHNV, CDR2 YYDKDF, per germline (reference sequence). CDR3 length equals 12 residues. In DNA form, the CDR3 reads TGTGCCACTCAGGGTAGCACAGATACGCAGTATTTT. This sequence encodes CATQGSTDTQYF.

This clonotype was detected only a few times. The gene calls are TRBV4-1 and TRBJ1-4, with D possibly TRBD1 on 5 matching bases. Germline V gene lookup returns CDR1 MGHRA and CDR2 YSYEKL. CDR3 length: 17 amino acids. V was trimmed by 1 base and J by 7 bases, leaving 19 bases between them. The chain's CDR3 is CASSQAGTGQAGEKLFF. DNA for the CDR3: TGCGCCAGCAGCCAAGCAGGGACGGGGCAGGCCGGTGAAAAACTGTTTTTT.